This TCR beta chain was documented in a study of lymphopenia after photon versus proton radiotherapy. Clones were sequenced by immunoSEQ multiplex PCR, and TCRdb holds only the in-frame ones, with some missing. Among 60,000 or so clones listed, approximately 86% were seen once. Germline V gene sequence: CDR1 SGHVS, CDR2 FNYEAQ. CDR3 length: 15 amino acids. The V gene lost 4 bases and the J gene lost 2 bases, with 9 bases spanning the gap. The chain is built from TRBV7-6 and TRBJ2-6; possibly TRBD1 for D (5 bases). This sequence originates from a man in his forties with gastric cancer. The sample here was peripheral blood, taken from a patient treated with photon-based radiotherapy. Here the CDR3 reads CASSSRVAGANVLTF. CDR3 nucleotides: TGTGCCAGCAGCTCCAGGGTGGCTGGGGCCAACGTCCTGACTTTC.